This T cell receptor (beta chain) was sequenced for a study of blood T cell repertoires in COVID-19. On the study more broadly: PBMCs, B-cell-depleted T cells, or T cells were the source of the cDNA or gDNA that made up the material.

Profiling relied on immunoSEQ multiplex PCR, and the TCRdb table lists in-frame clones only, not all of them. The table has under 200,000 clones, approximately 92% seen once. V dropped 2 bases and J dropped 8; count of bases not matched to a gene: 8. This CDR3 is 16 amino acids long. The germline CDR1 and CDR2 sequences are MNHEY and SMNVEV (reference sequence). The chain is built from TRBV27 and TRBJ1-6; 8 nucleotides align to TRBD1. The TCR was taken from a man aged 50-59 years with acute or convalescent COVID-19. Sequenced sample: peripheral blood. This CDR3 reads CASSLLGTGGDSPLHF. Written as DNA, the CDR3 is TGTGCCAGCAGTTTACTCGGGACAGGTGGGGATTCACCCCTCCACTTT.